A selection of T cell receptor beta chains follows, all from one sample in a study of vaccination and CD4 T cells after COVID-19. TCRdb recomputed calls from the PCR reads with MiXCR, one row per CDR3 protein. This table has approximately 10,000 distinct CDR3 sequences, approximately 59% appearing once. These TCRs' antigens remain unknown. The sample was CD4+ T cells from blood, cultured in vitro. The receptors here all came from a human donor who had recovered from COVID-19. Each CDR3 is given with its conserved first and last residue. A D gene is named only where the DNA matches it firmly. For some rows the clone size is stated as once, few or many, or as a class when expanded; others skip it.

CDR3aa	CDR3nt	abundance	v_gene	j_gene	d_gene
CSATGTSGHDTQYF	TGCAGTGCTACCGGGACTAGCGGGCATGATACGCAGTATTTT	-	TRBV20-1	TRBJ2-3	TRBD2
CATSDGGLAGYNEQFF	TGTGCCACCAGTGATGGGGGACTAGCGGGCTACAATGAGCAGTTCTTC	-	TRBV24-1	TRBJ2-1	TRBD2
CATSDSMTGNYGYTF	TGTGCCACCAGTGACTCCATGACAGGGAACTATGGCTACACCTTC	few	TRBV24-1	TRBJ1-2	TRBD1
CAISESMKLVQAYGYTF	TGTGCCATCAGTGAGTCGATGAAGCTAGTACAAGCCTATGGCTACACCTTC	-	TRBV10-3	TRBJ1-2	-
CASSPMRGRTSTDTQYF	TGTGCCAGCTCACCAATGCGCGGGAGGACTAGCACAGATACGCAGTATTTT	once	TRBV18	TRBJ2-3	TRBD2
CASSRHRDTQETQYF	TGTGCCAGCAGCCGTCACCGGGACACCCAAGAGACCCAGTACTTC	-	TRBV6-2/TRBV6-3	TRBJ2-5	-
CASSSYRTSGQETQYF	TGTGCCAGCAGCTCGTATCGGACTAGCGGACAAGAGACCCAGTACTTC	-	TRBV7-2	TRBJ2-5	TRBD2
CASSDRNLYEQYF	TGTGCCAGCTCCGACAGGAACCTCTACGAGCAGTACTTC	-	TRBV7-9	TRBJ2-7	-
CASSLIRGRASYEQYF	TGTGCCAGCAGCTTAATTCGAGGGCGGGCCAGCTACGAGCAGTACTTC	-	TRBV7-2	TRBJ2-7	-
CASSYPGGTGELFF	TGTGCCAGCAGTTACCCAGGGGGCACCGGGGAGCTGTTTTTT	-	TRBV6-5	TRBJ2-2	TRBD1
CASSLSGLGYTF	TGTGCCAGCAGTTTATCGGGGTTGGGCTACACCTTC	once	TRBV28	TRBJ1-2	-
CSAISTFGGNTIYF	TGCAGTGCTATCAGCACATTCGGCGGAAACACCATATATTTT	-	TRBV20-1	TRBJ1-3	-
CSAYPGRQSSGNTIYF	TGCAGTGCTTATCCGGGACGGCAAAGCTCTGGAAACACCATATATTTT	-	TRBV20-1	TRBJ1-3	-
CASSPGPRQPQHF	TGTGCCAGCAGCCCCGGACCGAGACAGCCCCAGCATTTT	-	TRBV11-2	TRBJ1-5	-
CASQETQYF	TGTGCCAGTCAAGAGACCCAGTACTTC	few	TRBV7-2	TRBJ2-5	-
CASSLDGRELGTEAFF	TGCGCCAGCAGCTTGGATGGTAGGGAGCTCGGCACTGAAGCTTTCTTT	-	TRBV5-1	TRBJ1-1	-
CATSAGTKWGRGFGETQYF	TGTGCCACCAGTGCCGGAACAAAATGGGGCCGAGGGTTTGGCGAGACCCAGTACTTC	-	TRBV24-1	TRBJ2-5	-
CASRRSLADTQYF	TGCGCCAGCAGGCGTTCCTTGGCAGATACGCAGTATTTT	-	TRBV7-9	TRBJ2-3	-
CASSYTGLAGGNTDTQYF	TGTGCCAGCAGCTACACAGGTTTGGCGGGAGGAAACACAGATACGCAGTATTTT	-	TRBV27	TRBJ2-3	TRBD2
CASSELVAWGPYNSPLHF	TGTGCCAGCAGTGAACTAGTTGCTTGGGGTCCGTATAATTCACCCCTCCACTTT	-	TRBV6-1	TRBJ1-6	-
CASSHTGGEETQYF	TGTGCCAGCAGCCATACAGGGGGGGAAGAGACCCAGTACTTC	-	TRBV7-9	TRBJ2-5	-
CSAGGTSGNEQFF	TGCAGTGCTGGCGGGACTAGCGGCAATGAGCAGTTCTTC	-	TRBV20-1	TRBJ2-1	TRBD2
CASSLTAAGPTDTQYF	TGTGCCAGCAGCTTAACAGCGGCGGGGCCCACAGATACGCAGTATTTT	-	TRBV7-3	TRBJ2-3	-
CAISVQGDEQYF	TGTGCCATCAGCGTACAGGGCGACGAGCAGTACTTC	-	TRBV10-3	TRBJ2-7	-
CASSLYSYEQYF	TGTGCCAGCAGTTTATATTCGTACGAGCAGTACTTC	-	TRBV12-3/TRBV12-4	TRBJ2-7	-
CASSFPHGTGGAGYTF	TGTGCCAGCAGTTTTCCCCATGGGACAGGGGGCGCTGGCTACACCTTC	-	TRBV28	TRBJ1-2	TRBD1
CASLKSGSLDTQYF	TGTGCCAGCTTAAAAAGCGGGAGTCTAGATACGCAGTATTTT	-	TRBV18	TRBJ2-3	TRBD2
CASSPNFQGLYEQFF	TGTGCCAGCAGCCCAAACTTCCAGGGTCTGTATGAGCAGTTCTTC	-	TRBV7-2	TRBJ2-1	-
CASRPGLAYNEQFF	TGTGCCAGCAGACCCGGGTTAGCTTACAATGAGCAGTTCTTC	-	TRBV6-1	TRBJ2-1	-
CATRGQTSTDTQYF	TGCGCCACCCGTGGGCAAACTAGCACAGATACGCAGTATTTT	-	TRBV4-1	TRBJ2-3	-
CASQRNRVSQTFF	TGTGCCAGCCAAAGAAACAGGGTTTCACAAACTTTCTTT	few	TRBV7-2	TRBJ1-1	-
CSARAAGLNQPQHF	TGCAGCGCCCGGGCCGCGGGGCTTAATCAGCCCCAGCATTTT	-	TRBV29-1	TRBJ1-5	-
CASSDSRGGYTF	TGTGCCAGCAGCGACTCCAGGGGCGGCTACACCTTC	-	TRBV5-4	TRBJ1-2	-
CSLRSNTQYF	TGCAGCCTCCGTTCAAATACGCAGTATTTT	few	TRBV20-1	TRBJ2-3	-
CASSPHSEAGGTGELFF	TGTGCCAGCAGCCCGCATTCCGAAGCCGGGGGCACCGGGGAGCTGTTTTTT	-	TRBV11-3	TRBJ2-2	-
CASSPGRHYGYTF	TGTGCCAGCAGTCCTGGACGGCACTATGGCTACACCTTC	few	TRBV28	TRBJ1-2	-
CASSTQGPLSTLHF	TGTGCCAGCAGCACTCAGGGCCCCTTATCCACCCTCCACTTT	-	TRBV7-2	TRBJ1-6	-